A single sample gave rise to the 16 T cell receptor beta chains below, sequenced in a study of blood T cells in healthy people across ages (dated by TCRdb to about 2015). Receptor amplification or capture employed 5' RACE. Sequenced on an Illumina HiSeq 2500. A second PCR of roughly 7 to 11 cycles was performed with a sample-barcoded 5' primer and a J-beta primer mix. Using fastp at Q25 and MiXCR, TCRdb reprocessed the public reads and kept productive beta chains. Every entry covers one CDR3 protein and lists the most common genes and DNA from its rows. This sample lists approximately 800,000 distinct CDR3 sequences; about 46% were detected once. Of the sample, 15% to 20% falls within the top ten clones. Sequencing input: blood. The receptors here all came from a man of 80 years or more in good health.

This sequence joins TRBV27 and TRBJ2-7; D is tentatively TRBD1 or TRBD2 (6 bases each). Germline-derived CDR1 and CDR2 are MNHEY and SMNVEV (reference sequence). Trimming removed 4 bases at V and 5 bases at J, with 9 bases between. The CDR3 consists of 12 residues. The CDR3 loop is CASSYGGHEQYF. The CDR3 DNA reads as TGTGCCAGCAGTTACGGGGGCCACGAGCAGTACTTC.

The V gene is TRBV10-2, the J gene TRBJ1-1; D call uncertain. The length of the CDR3 is 14 residues. Deletions cut 7 bases from V and 0 bases from J, with 12 bases between. The germline CDR1 and CDR2 sequences are WSHSY and SAAADI. The CDR3 region is CASNFANMNTEAFF. DNA of the CDR3: TGCGCCAGCAACTTCGCGAACATGAACACTGAAGCTTTCTTT.

CDR3 bases: TGTGCCAGCAGTTACGAAAGGGGCGGGATGAACACCGGGGAGCTGTTTTTT. Protein product: CASSYERGGMNTGELFF. The chain recombines TRBV6-2 or TRBV6-3 with TRBJ2-2; tentative D call: TRBD2 (6 bases). The CDR3 runs 17 residues. Trimming took 2 bases from V and 1 from J, leaving 14 bases between them. Germline loops: CDR1 MNHEY, CDR2 SVGEGT.

The rearrangement joins TRBV7-2 to TRBJ2-5; no clear D gene. The CDR3 is made up of 13 amino acids. V lost 4 bases and J 5 bases, leaving 11 bases between the germline ends. Per the germline V gene, CDR1 is SGHTA and CDR2 is FQGNSA. This chain's CDR3 is CASSSPRWETQYF. CDR3 coding DNA: TGTGCCAGCAGCTCCCCACGATGGGAGACCCAGTACTTC. The whole variable domain, filled in from reference TRBV7-2 and TRBJ2-5, reads GAGVSQSPSNKVTEKGKDVELRCDPISGHTALYWYRQSLGQGLEFLIYFQGNSAPDKSGLPSDRFSAERTGGSVSTLTIQRTQQEDSAVYLCASSSPRWETQYFGPGTRLLVL.

The chain joins TRBV3-1 to TRBJ2-1, with a weak D call TRBD2 (6 bases). CDR1 and CDR2 from the germline V gene are LGHDT and YNNKEL (reference sequence). V shed 2 bases and J shed 10 bases, with 21 bases lying between them. The CDR3 sequence is 16 residues long. The CDR3 DNA sequence: TGTGCCAGCAGCCAATCGGGGGAAGTCGGCTTACCCGAGCAGTTCTTC. Translation: CASSQSGEVGLPEQFF.

V is TRBV5-1 and J is TRBJ2-3, with a tentative D call TRBD2 (6 bases). The CDR3 runs 16 residues. V lost 5 bases and J 6 bases, leaving 22 bases between the germline ends. Germline-derived CDR1 and CDR2 are SGHRS and YFSETQ. DNA for the CDR3: TGCGCCAGCAGTCGGGACTTATCAACCCTTGGTGATACGCAGTATTTT. As protein: CASSRDLSTLGDTQYF.

This clonotype was counted between two and nine times. The rearrangement uses TRBV7-2 and TRBJ1-6; TRBD1 agrees at 7 bases. Germline V lookup: CDR1 SGHTA, CDR2 FQGNSA. CDR3 length: 15 amino acids. After removal of 3 bases from V and 8 bases from J, the junction contained 7 bases not matched to a gene. DNA for the CDR3: TGTGCCAGCAGCTTCTCGGACAGGATGGATTCACCCCTCCACTTT. It is translated as CASSFSDRMDSPLHF.

This sequence joins TRBV20-1 and TRBJ2-1; the match to TRBD1 covers 10 bases. Per the germline V gene, CDR1 is DFQATT and CDR2 is SNEGSKA (reference sequence). J was trimmed by 4 bases and V by 1 base; bases with no gene match: 4. This CDR3 is built from 15 residues. CDR3 sequence reads: CSARAGTGEYNEQFF. CDR3 nucleotides: TGCAGTGCTAGAGCCGGGACAGGGGAGTACAATGAGCAGTTCTTC.

In its sample, this clonotype was seen a few times. The CDR3, as DNA: TGTGCCACCAGCAGAGATCCCCCTACAGATACGCAGTATTTT. Its translation: CATSRDPPTDTQYF. The chain joins TRBV15 to TRBJ2-3; D not certain. V lost 0 bases and J lost 3, with 7 bases in between. Germline CDR1 is LNHNV and CDR2 is YYDKDF (reference sequence). This CDR3 is built from 14 residues.

This clonotype was seen a few times. V is TRBV20-1 and J is TRBJ2-2, with D perhaps being TRBD1 or TRBD2 (5 bases each). This CDR3 has 15 residues. Trimming took 2 bases from V and 0 from J, leaving 10 bases between them. CDR1 and CDR2 (germline): DFQATT, SNEGSKA (reference sequence). Here the CDR3 reads CSARMGRTNTGELFF. Written as DNA, the CDR3 is TGCAGTGCTAGAATGGGACGGACGAACACCGGGGAGCTGTTTTTT.

V gene TRBV6-6 combines with J gene TRBJ1-4; D possibly corresponds to TRBD1 (5 bases). V dropped 6 bases and J dropped 3 bases, with 14 bases sitting between them. CDR3 length: 15 amino acids. Germline CDR1 MNHNY, CDR2 SVGAGI (reference sequence). The chain's CDR3 is CASRETGGANEKLFF. The CDR3 bases are TGTGCCAGCAGAGAGACCGGGGGAGCTAATGAAAAACTGTTTTTT.

J is TRBJ1-1 and V is TRBV7-2; 10 positions match TRBD1. The CDR3 length is 15 residues. Germline V gene sequence: CDR1 SGHTA, CDR2 FQGNSA. Trimming removed 1 base from V and 5 bases from J; junction bases left unmatched: 4. The CDR3 loop is CASSLEGQGQTEAFF. CDR3 bases: TGTGCCAGCAGCTTAGAGGGACAGGGGCAAACTGAAGCTTTCTTT.

This clonotype was detected once. The V call is TRBV12-3 or TRBV12-4, the J call TRBJ2-5; 9 positions match TRBD2. The CDR3 has 14 amino acids. Trimming at V came to 8 bases and at J to 4 bases, leaving 8 bases not matched to a gene. The CDR3 DNA sequence: TGTGCCAGCGGTCGGGCTAGCGGGATAGAGACCCAGTACTTC. Its translation is CASGRASGIETQYF.

V gene TRBV6-6 combines with J gene TRBJ2-5; 8 nucleotides agree with TRBD2. The CDR3 is 16 residues long. V lost 2 bases, J lost 11 bases, and 16 bases stayed unmatched. Per the germline V gene, CDR1 is MNHNY and CDR2 is SVGAGI (reference sequence). The CDR3 is CASSYVVAGLNNEQYF. CDR3 nucleotide sequence: TGTGCCAGCAGTTACGTGGTAGCGGGGCTTAACAATGAGCAGTACTTC.

The chain has TRBV9 and TRBJ2-7, with TRBD1 matching over 9 bases. The J call is in doubt because the DNA end fits TRBJ2-5 better. The CDR3 sequence is 15 residues long. Germline values: CDR1 SGDLS, CDR2 YYNGEE. In nucleotides, the CDR3 is TGTGCCAGCAGCGGCGGGACAGGGCGCTTGAAGACCCAGTACTTC. It translates to CASSGGTGRLKTQYF.

This clonotype has a handful of counts. V is TRBV9 and J is TRBJ2-7; no clear D gene. The CDR3 is 14 residues long. V was shortened by 0 bases and J by 0 bases, with 7 bases between the two germline ends. Germline CDR1 and CDR2: SGDLS and YYNGEE. DNA for the CDR3: TGTGCCAGCAGCGTAGCTACAAACTCCTACGAGCAGTACTTC. Translating it yields CASSVATNSYEQYF.